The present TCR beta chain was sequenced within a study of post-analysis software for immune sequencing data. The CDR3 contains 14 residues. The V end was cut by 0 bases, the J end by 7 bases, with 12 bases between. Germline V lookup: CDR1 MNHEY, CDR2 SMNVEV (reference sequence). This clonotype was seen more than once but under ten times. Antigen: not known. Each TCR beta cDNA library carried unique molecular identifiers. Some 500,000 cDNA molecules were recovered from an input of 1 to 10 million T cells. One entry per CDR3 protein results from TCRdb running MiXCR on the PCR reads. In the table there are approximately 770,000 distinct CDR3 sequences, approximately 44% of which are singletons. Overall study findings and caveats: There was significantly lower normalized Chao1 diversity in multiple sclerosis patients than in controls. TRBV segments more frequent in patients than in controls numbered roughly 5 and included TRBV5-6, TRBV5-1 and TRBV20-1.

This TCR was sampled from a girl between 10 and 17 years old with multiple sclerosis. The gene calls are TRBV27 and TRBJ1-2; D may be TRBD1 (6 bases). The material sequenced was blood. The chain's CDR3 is CASSLSGVGAGYTF. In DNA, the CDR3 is TGTGCCAGCAGTTTATCGGGAGTGGGGGCTGGCTACACCTTC.